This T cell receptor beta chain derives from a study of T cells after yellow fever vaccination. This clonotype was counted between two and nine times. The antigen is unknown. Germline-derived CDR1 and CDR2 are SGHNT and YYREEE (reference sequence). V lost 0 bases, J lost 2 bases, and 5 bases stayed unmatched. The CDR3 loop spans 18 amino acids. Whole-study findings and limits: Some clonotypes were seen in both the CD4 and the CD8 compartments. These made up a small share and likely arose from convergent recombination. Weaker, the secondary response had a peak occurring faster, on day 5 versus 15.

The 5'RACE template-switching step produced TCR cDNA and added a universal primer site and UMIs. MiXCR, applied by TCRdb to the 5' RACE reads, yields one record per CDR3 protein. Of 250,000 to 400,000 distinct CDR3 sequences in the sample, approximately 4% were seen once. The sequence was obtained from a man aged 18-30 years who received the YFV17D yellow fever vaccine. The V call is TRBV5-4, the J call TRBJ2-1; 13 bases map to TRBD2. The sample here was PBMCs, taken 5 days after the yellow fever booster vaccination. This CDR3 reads CASSLGTSGGVTYNEQFF. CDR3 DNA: TGTGCCAGCAGCTTGGGGACTAGCGGGGGTGTCACCTACAATGAGCAGTTCTTC.